Listed below are T cell receptor beta chains from one sample, sequenced in a study of T cell repertoires in cytomegalovirus infection. Their target antigens are unknown. MiXCR, applied by TCRdb to the reads, yields one record per CDR3 protein. The sample holds some 110,000 distinct CDR3 sequences, roughly a tenth seen once. Specimen: PBMCs, sequenced either directly or after in vitro stimulation (not recorded which). The receptors come from a human donor in good health (CMV status not recorded). Some clones in this sample may be carry-over from other donors' samples. CDR3s include the opening cysteine and the closing phenylalanine or tryptophan. A D gene is named only where the DNA matches it firmly. Not all rows give a size; the values are once, few, many and, for expanded clones, a class.

J | V | size | D | CDR3 | DNA
TRBJ1-1 | TRBV23-1 | few | TRBD1 | CASSQTDREGYTEAFF | TGCGCCAGCAGTCAAACGGACAGGGAGGGCTACACTGAAGCTTTCTTT
TRBJ2-6 | TRBV4-2 | many | NA | CASSQKGDPRSGANVLTF | TGTGCCAGCAGCCAAAAGGGGGACCCGAGGAGTGGGGCCAACGTCCTGACTTTC
TRBJ1-1 | TRBV12-3/TRBV12-4 | NA | NA | CASSPGGADTEAFF | TGTGCCAGCAGTCCTGGGGGGGCTGACACTGAAGCTTTCTTT
TRBJ2-1 | TRBV7-2 | many | NA | CASSLSASTYNEQFF | TGTGCCAGCAGCTTATCTGCCAGTACCTACAATGAGCAGTTCTTC
TRBJ2-1 | TRBV27 | NA | NA | CASSFLGPTAGEQFF | TGTGCCAGCAGTTTCCTGGGCCCTACCGCCGGTGAGCAGTTCTTC
TRBJ2-2 | TRBV12-3/TRBV12-4 | many | NA | CASRGLANTGELFF | TGTGCCAGCAGGGGGCTAGCGAACACCGGGGAGCTGTTTTTT
TRBJ1-6 | TRBV20-1 | NA | NA | CSARDPRTSNSPLHF | TGCAGTGCTAGAGATCCCCGGACAAGTAATTCACCCCTCCACTTT
TRBJ2-1 | TRBV19 | many | NA | CASSFGSSYNEQFF | TGTGCCAGTAGTTTCGGTTCATCCTACAATGAGCAGTTCTTC
TRBJ2-7 | TRBV28 | many | NA | CASSLGGGYYEQYF | TGTGCCAGCAGTTTAGGAGGGGGGTACTACGAGCAGTACTTC
TRBJ1-4 | TRBV4-1 | few | NA | CASSPSSGANEKLFF | TGCGCCAGCAGCCCCAGTTCCGGGGCTAATGAAAAACTGTTTTTT
TRBJ2-1 | TRBV6-2/TRBV6-3 | NA | NA | CASKLGGSYNEEFF | TGTGCCAGCAAACTTGGGGGCTCCTACAATGAGGAGTTCTTC
TRBJ2-1 | TRBV7-9 | NA | NA | CASSLGLLGRRNNEQFF | TGTGCCAGCAGCTTGGGACTTTTGGGGCGGAGGAACAATGAGCAGTTCTTC
TRBJ2-2 | TRBV7-2 | few | TRBD2 | CASSLAAGVPGELFF | TGTGCCAGCAGCTTAGCAGCGGGAGTTCCCGGGGAGCTGTTTTTT
TRBJ1-6 | TRBV6-5 | many | TRBD1 | CASSYSAGTGENSPLHF | TGTGCCAGCAGTTACTCCGCCGGAACAGGGGAAAATTCACCCCTCCACTTT
TRBJ1-1 | TRBV27 | NA | TRBD1 | CARLGGSRDTEAFF | TGTGCCAGACTAGGGGGCAGCAGGGACACTGAAGCTTTCTTT
TRBJ1-6 | TRBV6-1 | few | NA | CASSFGSGTNDSPLHF | TGTGCCAGCAGTTTTGGGTCTGGAACGAACGATTCACCCCTCCACTTT
TRBJ2-5 | TRBV7-8 | many | NA | CASSLGTAKETQYF | TGTGCCAGCAGCTTAGGGACAGCCAAAGAGACCCAGTACTTC
TRBJ2-3 | TRBV6-2/TRBV6-3 | many | TRBD1 | CASISGQGVDTQYF | TGTGCCAGCATTTCCGGACAGGGGGTTGATACGCAGTATTTT
TRBJ1-1 | TRBV10-3 | NA | NA | CAISEIDTNTEAFF | TGTGCCATCAGTGAGATTGACACTAACACTGAAGCTTTCTTT
TRBJ2-1 | TRBV4-2 | NA | TRBD2 | CASSQNDGGTHNEQFF | TGTGCCAGCAGCCAGAACGACGGGGGGACCCACAATGAGCAGTTCTTC
TRBJ2-2 | TRBV7-2 | many | NA | CASSPRAVTNTGELFF | TGTGCCAGCAGCCCCCGGGCGGTGACGAACACCGGGGAGCTGTTTTTT
TRBJ2-7 | TRBV28 | NA | TRBD1 | CASSQGTGRYEQYF | TGTGCCAGCAGCCAGGGGACAGGCCGCTACGAGCAGTACTTC